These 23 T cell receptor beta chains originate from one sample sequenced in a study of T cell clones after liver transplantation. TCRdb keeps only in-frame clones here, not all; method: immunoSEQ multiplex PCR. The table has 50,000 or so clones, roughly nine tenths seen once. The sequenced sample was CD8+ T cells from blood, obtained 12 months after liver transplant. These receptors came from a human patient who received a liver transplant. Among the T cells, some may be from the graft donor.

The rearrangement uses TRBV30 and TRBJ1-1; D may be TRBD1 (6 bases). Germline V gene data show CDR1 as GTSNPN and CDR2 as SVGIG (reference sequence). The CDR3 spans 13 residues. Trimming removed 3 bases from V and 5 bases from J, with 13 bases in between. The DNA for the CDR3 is TGTGCCTGGAGGGGGACAATGTGGACTGAAGCTTTCTTT. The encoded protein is CAWRGTMWTEAFF. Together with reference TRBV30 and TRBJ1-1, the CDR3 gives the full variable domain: SQTIHQWPATLVQPVGSPLSLECTVEGTSNPNLYWYRQAAGRGLQLLFYSVGIGQISSEVPQNLSASRPQDRQFILSSKKLLLSDSGFYLCAWRGTMWTEAFFGQGTRLTVV.

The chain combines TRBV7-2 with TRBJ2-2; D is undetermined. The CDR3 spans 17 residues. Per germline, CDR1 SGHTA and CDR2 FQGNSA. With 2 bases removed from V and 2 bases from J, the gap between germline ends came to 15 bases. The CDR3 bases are TGTGCCAGCAGCTTACCGGTGCTAGTACCTAACACCGGGGAGCTGTTTTTT. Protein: CASSLPVLVPNTGELFF.

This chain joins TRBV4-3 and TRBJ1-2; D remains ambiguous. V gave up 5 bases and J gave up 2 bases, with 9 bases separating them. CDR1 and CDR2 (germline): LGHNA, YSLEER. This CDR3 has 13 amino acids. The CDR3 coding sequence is TGCGCCAGCAGCGAAAGAGGCAACTATGGCTACACCTTC. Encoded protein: CASSERGNYGYTF.

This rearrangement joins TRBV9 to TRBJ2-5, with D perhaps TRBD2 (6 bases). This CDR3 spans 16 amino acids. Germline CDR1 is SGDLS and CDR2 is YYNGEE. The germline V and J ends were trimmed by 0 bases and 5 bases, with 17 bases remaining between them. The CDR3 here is CASSVGAGGVWETQYF. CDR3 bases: TGTGCCAGCAGCGTAGGGGCCGGGGGAGTATGGGAGACCCAGTACTTC.

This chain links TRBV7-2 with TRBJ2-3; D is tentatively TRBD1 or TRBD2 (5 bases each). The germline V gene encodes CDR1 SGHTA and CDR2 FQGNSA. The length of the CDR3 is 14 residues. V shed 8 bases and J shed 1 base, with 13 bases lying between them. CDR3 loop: CASGWGSGTDTQYF. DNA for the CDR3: TGTGCCAGCGGGTGGGGGTCGGGCACAGATACGCAGTATTTT.

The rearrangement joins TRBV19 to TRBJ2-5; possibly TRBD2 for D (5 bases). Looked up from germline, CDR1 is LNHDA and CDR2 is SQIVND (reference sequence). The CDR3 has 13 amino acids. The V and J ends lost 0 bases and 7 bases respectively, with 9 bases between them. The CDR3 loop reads CASSIDWEMTQYF. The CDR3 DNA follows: TGTGCCAGTAGTATAGATTGGGAGATGACCCAGTACTTC.

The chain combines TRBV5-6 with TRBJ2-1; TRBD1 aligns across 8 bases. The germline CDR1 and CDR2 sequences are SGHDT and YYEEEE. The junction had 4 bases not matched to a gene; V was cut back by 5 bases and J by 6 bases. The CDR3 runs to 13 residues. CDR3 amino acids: CASRNTGGNEQFF. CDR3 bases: TGTGCCAGCAGGAACACAGGGGGCAATGAGCAGTTCTTC.

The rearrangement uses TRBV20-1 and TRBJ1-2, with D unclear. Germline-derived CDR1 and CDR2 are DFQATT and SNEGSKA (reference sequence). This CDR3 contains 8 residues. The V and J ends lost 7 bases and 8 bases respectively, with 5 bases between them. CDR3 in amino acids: CSVTGYTF. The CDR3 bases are TGCAGTGTGACAGGCTACACCTTC.

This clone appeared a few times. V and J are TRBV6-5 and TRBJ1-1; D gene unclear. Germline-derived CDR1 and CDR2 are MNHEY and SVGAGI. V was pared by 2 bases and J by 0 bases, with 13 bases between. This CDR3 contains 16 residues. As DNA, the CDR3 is TGTGCCAGCAGTTACACCCCTTCGGGAATGAACACTGAAGCTTTCTTT. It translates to CASSYTPSGMNTEAFF.

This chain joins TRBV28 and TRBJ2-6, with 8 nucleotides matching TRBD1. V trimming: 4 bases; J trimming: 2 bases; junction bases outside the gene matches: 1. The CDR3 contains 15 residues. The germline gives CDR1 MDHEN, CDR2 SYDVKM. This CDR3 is CASSWTGTGANVLTF. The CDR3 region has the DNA TGTGCCAGCAGTTGGACAGGGACTGGGGCCAACGTCCTGACTTTC.

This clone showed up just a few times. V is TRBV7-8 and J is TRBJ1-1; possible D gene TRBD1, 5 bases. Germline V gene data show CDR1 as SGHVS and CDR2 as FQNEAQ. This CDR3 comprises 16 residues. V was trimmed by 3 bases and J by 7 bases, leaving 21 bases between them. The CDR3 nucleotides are TGTGCCAGCAGCTTTATAACCGGGACGTTTGTCCTTGAAGCTTTCTTT. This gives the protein CASSFITGTFVLEAFF.

CDR3: CATSRPSSGRARDTQYF. The CDR3 DNA follows: TGTGCCACCAGCAGACCCAGTAGCGGGAGGGCCAGAGATACGCAGTATTTT. The chain uses TRBV15 and TRBJ2-3; 11 bases align to TRBD2. CDR1 LNHNV and CDR2 YYDKDF come from the germline V gene (reference sequence). V trimming: 2 bases; J trimming: 5 bases; junction bases outside the gene matches: 9. The CDR3 sequence is 17 residues long.

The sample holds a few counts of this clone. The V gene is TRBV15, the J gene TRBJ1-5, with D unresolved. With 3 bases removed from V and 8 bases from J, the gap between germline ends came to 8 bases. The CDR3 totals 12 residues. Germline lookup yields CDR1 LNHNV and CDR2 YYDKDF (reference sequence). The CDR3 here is CATSSAWEPQHF. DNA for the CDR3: TGTGCCACCAGCAGCGCTTGGGAGCCCCAGCATTTT. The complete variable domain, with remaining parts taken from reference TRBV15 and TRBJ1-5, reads DAMVIQNPRYQVTQFGKPVTLSCSQTLNHNVMYWYQQKSSQAPKLLFHYYDKDFNNEADTPDNFQSRRPNTSFCFLDIRSPGLGDTAMYLCATSSAWEPQHFGDGTRLSIL.

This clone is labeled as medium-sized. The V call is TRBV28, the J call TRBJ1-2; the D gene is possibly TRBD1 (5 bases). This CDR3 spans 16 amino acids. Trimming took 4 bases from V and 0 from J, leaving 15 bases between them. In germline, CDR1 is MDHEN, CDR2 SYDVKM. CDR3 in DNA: TGTGCCAGCAGTTCTCCTGCCAGGGACCCTAACTATGGCTACACCTTC. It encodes CASSSPARDPNYGYTF.

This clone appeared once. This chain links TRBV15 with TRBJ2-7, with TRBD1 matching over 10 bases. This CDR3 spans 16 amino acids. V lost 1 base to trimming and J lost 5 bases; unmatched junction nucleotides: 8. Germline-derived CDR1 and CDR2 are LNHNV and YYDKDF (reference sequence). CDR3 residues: CATSRVRTGGSNEQYF. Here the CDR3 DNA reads TGTGCCACCAGCAGAGTTAGGACAGGGGGTTCTAACGAGCAGTACTTC.

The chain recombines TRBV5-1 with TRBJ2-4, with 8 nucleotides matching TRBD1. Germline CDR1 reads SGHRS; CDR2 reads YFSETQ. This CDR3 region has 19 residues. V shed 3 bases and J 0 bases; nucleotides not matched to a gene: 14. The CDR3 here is CASSWTGHFRFLAKNIQYF. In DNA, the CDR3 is TGCGCCAGCAGCTGGACAGGGCATTTTCGGTTTTTAGCCAAAAACATTCAGTACTTC.

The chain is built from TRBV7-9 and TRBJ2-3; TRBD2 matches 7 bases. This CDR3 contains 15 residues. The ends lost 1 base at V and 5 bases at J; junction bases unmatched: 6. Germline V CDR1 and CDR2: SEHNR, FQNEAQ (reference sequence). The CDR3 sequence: CASSLGLAAGDTQYF. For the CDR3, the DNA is TGTGCCAGCAGCTTAGGGCTAGCGGCTGGAGATACGCAGTATTTT.

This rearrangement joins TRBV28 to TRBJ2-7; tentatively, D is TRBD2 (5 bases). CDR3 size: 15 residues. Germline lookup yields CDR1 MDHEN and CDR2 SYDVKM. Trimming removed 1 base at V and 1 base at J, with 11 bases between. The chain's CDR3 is CASSLSGELSYEQYF. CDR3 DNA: TGTGCCAGCAGTTTATCCGGGGAACTTTCCTACGAGCAGTACTTC. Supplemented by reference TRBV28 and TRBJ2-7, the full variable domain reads DVKVTQSSRYLVKRTGEKVFLECVQDMDHENMFWYRQDPGLGLRLIYFSYDVKMKEKGDIPEGYSVSREKKERFSLILESASTNQTSMYLCASSLSGELSYEQYFGPGTRLTVT.

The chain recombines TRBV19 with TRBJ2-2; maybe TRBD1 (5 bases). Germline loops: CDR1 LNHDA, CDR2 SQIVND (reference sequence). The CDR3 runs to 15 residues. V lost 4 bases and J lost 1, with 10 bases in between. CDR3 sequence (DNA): TGTGCCAGTAGTACCCGTGGACAGAACACCGGGGAGCTGTTTTTT. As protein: CASSTRGQNTGELFF.

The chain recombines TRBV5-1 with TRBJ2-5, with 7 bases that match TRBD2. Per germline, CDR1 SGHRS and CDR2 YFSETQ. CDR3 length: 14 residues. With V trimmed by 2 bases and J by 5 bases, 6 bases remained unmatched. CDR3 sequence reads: CASSFGGGPETQYF. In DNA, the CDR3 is TGCGCCAGCAGCTTTGGGGGAGGGCCTGAGACCCAGTACTTC.

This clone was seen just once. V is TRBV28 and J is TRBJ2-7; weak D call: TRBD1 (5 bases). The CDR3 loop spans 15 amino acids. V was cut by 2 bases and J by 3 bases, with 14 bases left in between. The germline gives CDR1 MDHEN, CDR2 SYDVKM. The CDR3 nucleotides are TGTGCCAGCAGTTTAAAAGGGGTTCTTCACTACGAGCAGTACTTC. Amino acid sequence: CASSLKGVLHYEQYF.

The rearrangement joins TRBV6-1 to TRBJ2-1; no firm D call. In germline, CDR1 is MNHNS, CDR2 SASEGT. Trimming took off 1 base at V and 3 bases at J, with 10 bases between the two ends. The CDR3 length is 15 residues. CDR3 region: CASSEEIAGYNEQFF. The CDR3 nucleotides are TGTGCCAGCAGTGAAGAGATCGCCGGCTACAATGAGCAGTTCTTC.

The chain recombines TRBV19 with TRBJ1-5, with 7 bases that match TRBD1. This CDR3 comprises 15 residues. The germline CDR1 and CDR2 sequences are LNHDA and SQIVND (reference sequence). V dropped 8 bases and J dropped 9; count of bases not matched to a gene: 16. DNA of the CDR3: TGTGCCAGTCAGTGGTGGGACAGCCCCAGGTTGCCCCAGCATTTT. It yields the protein CASQWWDSPRLPQHF. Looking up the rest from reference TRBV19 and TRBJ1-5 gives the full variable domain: DGGITQSPKYLFRKEGQNVTLSCEQNLNHDAMYWYRQDPGQGLRLIYYSQIVNDFQKGDIAEGYSVSREKKESFPLTVTSAQKNPTAFYLCASQWWDSPRLPQHFGDGTRLSIL.